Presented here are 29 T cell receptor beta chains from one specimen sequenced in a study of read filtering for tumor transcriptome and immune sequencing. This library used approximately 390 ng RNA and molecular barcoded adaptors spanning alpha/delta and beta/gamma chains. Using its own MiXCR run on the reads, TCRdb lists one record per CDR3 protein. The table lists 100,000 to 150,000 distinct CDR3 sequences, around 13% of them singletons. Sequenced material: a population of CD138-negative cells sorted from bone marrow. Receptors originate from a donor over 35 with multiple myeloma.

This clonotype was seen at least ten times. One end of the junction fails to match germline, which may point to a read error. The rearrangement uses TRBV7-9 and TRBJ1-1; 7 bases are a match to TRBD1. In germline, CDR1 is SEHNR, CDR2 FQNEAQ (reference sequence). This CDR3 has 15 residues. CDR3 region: CASSLAGTVDTEAFF. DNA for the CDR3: TGTGCCAGCAGCCTAGCCGGGACAGTAGACACTGAAGCTTTCTTT. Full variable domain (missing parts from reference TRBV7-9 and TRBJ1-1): DTGVSQNPRHKITKRGQNVTFRCDPISEHNRLYWYRQTLGQGPEFLTYFQNEAQLEKSRLLSDRFSAERPKGSFSTLEIQRTEQGDSAMYLCASSLAGTVDTEAFFGQGTRLTVV.

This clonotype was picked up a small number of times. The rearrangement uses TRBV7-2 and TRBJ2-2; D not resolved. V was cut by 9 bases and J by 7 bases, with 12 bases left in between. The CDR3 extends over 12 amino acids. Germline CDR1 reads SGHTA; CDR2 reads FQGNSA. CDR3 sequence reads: CARAPANGELFF. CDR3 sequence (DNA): TGTGCCAGGGCCCCAGCTAACGGGGAGCTGTTTTTT.

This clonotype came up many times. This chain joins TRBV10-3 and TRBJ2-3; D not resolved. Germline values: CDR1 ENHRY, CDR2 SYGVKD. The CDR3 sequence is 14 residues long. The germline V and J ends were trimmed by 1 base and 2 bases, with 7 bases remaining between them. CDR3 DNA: TGTGCCATCAGTGAGTTGCAGTCCACAGATACGCAGTATTTT. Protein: CAISELQSTDTQYF.

CDR3: CASSGGQGLLETQYF. The CDR3 region has the DNA TGTGCCAGCAGCGGGGGACAGGGGCTCCTAGAGACCCAGTACTTC. The chain uses TRBV9 and TRBJ2-5, with 10 nucleotides matching TRBD1. Germline CDR1 SGDLS, CDR2 YYNGEE. The J segment lost 4 bases and the V segment lost 3 bases, leaving 6 bases of the junction unmatched. This CDR3 spans 15 amino acids.

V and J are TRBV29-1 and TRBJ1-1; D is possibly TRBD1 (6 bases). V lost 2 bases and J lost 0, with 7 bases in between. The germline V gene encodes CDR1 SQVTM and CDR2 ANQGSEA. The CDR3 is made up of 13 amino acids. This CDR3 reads CSVERGLNTEAFF. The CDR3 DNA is TGCAGCGTTGAACGGGGGCTGAACACTGAAGCTTTCTTT.

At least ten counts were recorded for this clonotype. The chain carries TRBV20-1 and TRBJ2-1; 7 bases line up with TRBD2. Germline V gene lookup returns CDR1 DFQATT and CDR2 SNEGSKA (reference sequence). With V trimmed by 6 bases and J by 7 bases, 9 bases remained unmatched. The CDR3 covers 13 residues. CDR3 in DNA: TGCAGTGCCTTTGAGACTAGCACGAATGAGCAGTTCTTC. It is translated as CSAFETSTNEQFF.

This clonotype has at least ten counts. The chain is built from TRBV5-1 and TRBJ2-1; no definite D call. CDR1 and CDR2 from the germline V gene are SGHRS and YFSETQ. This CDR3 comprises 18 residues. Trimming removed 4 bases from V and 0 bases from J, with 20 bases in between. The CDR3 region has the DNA TGCGCCAGCAGCCCGGAGTCGAAAACACAATTCTCCTACAATGAGCAGTTCTTC. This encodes CASSPESKTQFSYNEQFF.

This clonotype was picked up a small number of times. CDR3 sequence reads: CASSSPGLADTGELFF. The CDR3, as DNA: TGTGCCAGCAGCTCTCCGGGACTAGCGGACACCGGGGAGCTGTTTTTT. The chain has TRBV7-9 and TRBJ2-2, with 11 bases lining up with TRBD2. The V gene's germline CDR1 is SEHNR and CDR2 FQNEAQ (reference sequence). The CDR3 extends over 16 amino acids. After removal of 4 bases from V and 3 bases from J, the junction contained 4 bases not matched to a gene.

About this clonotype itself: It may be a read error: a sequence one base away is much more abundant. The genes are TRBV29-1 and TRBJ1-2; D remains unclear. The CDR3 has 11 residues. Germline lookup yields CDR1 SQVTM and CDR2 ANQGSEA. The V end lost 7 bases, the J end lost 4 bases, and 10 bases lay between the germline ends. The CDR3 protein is CSAFHGYGYTF. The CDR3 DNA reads TGCAGCGCCTTTCATGGCTATGGCTACACCTTC. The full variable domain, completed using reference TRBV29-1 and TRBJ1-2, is SAVISQKPSRDICQRGTSLTIQCQVDSQVTMMFWYRQQPGQSLTLIATANQGSEATYESGFVIDKFPISRPNLTFSTLTVSNMSPEDSSIYLCSAFHGYGYTFGSGTRLTVV.

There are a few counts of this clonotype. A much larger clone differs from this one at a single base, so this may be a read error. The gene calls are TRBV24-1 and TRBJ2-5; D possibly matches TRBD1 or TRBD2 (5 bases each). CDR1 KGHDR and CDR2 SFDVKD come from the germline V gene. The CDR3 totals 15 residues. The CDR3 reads CATSDFSRDQKTQYF. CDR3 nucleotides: TGTGCCACCAGTGATTTCTCCAGGGACCAAAAGACCCAGTACTTC.

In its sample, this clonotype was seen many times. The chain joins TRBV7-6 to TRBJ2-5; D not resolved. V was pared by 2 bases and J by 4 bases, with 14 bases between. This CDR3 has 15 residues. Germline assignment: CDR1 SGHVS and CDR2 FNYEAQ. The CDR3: CASSLLDGDLETQYF. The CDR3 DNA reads TGTGCCAGCAGCTTATTAGATGGGGATCTAGAGACCCAGTACTTC. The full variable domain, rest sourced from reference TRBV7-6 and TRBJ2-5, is GAGVSQSPRYKVTKRGQDVALRCDPISGHVSLYWYRQALGQGPEFLTYFNYEAQQDKSGLPNDRFSAERPEGSISTLTIQRTEQRDSAMYRCASSLLDGDLETQYFGPGTRLLVL.

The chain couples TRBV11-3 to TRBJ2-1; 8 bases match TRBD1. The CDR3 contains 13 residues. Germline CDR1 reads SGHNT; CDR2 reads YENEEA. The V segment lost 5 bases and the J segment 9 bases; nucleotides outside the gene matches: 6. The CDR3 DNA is TGTGCCAGCAGCAAGGGGGACAGGAGTGAGCAGTTCTTC. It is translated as CASSKGDRSEQFF.

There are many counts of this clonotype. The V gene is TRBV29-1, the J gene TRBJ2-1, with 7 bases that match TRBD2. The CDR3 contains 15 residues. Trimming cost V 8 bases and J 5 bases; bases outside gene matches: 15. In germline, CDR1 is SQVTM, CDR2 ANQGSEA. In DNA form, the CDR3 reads TGCAGCCTTTATAGGGCCGGGACTACGGACAATGAGCAGTTCTTC. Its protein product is CSLYRAGTTDNEQFF.

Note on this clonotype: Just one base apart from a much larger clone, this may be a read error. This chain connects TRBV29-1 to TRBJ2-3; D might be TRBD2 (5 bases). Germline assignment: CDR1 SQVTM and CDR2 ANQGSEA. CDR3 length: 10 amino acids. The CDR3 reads CSVRSGGVHF. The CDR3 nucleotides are TGCAGCGTTCGGTCAGGAGGCGTGCATTTT.

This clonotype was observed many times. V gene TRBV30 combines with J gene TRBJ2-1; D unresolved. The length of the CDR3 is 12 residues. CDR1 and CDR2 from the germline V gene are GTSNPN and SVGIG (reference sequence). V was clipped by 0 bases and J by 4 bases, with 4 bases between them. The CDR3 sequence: CAWSVLYNEQFF. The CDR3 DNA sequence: TGTGCCTGGAGTGTCTTGTACAATGAGCAGTTCTTC.

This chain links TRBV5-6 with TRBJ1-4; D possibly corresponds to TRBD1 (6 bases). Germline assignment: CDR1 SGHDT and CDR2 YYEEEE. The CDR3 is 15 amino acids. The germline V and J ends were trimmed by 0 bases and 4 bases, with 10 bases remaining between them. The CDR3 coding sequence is TGTGCCAGCAGCTTGGGGACAGTTCTTAATGAAAAACTGTTTTTT. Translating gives CASSLGTVLNEKLFF.

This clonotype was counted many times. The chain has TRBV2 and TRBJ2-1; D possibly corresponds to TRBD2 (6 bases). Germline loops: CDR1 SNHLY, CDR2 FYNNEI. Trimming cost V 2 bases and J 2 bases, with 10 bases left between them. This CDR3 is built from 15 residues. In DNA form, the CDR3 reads TGTGCCAGCAGTGAACGGGAGCCCCCCTACAATGAGCAGTTCTTC. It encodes CASSEREPPYNEQFF.

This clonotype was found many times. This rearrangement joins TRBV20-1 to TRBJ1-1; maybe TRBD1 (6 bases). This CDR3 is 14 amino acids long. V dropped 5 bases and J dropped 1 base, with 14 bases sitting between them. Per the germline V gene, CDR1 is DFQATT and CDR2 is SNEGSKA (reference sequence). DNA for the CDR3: TGCAGTGCTCAGACAGGTTTCCCGAACACTGAAGCTTTCTTT. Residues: CSAQTGFPNTEAFF.

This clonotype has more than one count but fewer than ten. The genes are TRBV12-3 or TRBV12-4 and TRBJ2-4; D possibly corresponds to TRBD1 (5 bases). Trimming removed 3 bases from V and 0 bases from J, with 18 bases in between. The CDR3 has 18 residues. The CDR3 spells CASSFRLDTTLAKNIQYF. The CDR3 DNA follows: TGTGCCAGCAGTTTCCGATTGGACACCACTTTAGCCAAAAACATTCAGTACTTC.

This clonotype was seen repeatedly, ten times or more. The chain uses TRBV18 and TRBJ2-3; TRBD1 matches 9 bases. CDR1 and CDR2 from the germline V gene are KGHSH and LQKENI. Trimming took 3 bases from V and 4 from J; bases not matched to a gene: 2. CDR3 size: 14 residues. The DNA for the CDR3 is TGTGCCAGCTCACCCAGACAGGGGGCAGATACGCAGTATTTT. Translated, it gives CASSPRQGADTQYF. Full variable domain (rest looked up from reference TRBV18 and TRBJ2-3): NAGVMQNPRHLVRRRGQEARLRCSPMKGHSHVYWYRQLPEEGLKFMVYLQKENIIDESGMPKERFSAEFPKEGPSILRIQQVVRGDSAAYFCASSPRQGADTQYFGPGTRLTVL.

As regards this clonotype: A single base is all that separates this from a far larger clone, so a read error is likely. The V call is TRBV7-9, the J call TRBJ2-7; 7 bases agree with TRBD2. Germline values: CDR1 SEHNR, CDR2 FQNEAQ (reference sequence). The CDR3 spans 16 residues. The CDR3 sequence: CACSLAWDYLGNEQYF. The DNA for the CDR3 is TGTGCCTGCAGCTTAGCGTGGGACTACTTAGGGAACGAGCAGTACTTC.

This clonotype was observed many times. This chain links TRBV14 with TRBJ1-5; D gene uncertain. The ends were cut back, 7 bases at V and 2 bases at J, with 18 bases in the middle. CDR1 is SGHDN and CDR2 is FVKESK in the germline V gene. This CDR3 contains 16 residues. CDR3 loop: CASILQLLSGNQPQHF. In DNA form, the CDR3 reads TGTGCCAGCATCCTTCAGTTACTTAGCGGCAATCAGCCCCAGCATTTT.

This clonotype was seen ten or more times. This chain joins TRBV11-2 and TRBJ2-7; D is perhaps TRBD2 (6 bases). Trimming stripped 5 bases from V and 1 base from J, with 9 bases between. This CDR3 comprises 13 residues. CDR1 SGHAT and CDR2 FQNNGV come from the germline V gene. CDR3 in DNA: TGTGCCAGCAGCCTAGGGACTTCCTACGAGCAGTACTTC. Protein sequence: CASSLGTSYEQYF.

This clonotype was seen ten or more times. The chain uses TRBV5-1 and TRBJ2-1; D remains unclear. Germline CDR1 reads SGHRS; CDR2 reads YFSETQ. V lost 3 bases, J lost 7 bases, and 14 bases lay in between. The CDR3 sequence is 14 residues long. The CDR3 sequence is CASSWVVLTNEQFF. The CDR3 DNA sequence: TGCGCCAGCAGCTGGGTGGTGTTGACAAATGAGCAGTTCTTC.

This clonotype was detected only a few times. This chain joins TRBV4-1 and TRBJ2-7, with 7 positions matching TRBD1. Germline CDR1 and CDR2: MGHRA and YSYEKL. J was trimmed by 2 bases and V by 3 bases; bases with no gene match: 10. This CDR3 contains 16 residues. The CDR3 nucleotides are TGCGCCAGCAGCCAGGTTCGAGGGACAGCACCCTACGAGCAGTACTTC. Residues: CASSQVRGTAPYEQYF.

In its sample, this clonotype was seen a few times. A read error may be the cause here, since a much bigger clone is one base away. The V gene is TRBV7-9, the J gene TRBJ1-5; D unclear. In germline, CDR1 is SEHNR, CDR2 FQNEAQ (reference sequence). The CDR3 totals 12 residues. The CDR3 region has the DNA TGTGCCAACAGCTTGGCCGATCAGCCCCAGCATTTT. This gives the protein CANSLADQPQHF. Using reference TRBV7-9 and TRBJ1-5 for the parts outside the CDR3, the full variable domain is DTGVSQNPRHKITKRGQNVTFRCDPISEHNRLYWYRQTLGQGPEFLTYFQNEAQLEKSRLLSDRFSAERPKGSFSTLEIQRTEQGDSAMYLCANSLADQPQHFGDGTRLSIL.

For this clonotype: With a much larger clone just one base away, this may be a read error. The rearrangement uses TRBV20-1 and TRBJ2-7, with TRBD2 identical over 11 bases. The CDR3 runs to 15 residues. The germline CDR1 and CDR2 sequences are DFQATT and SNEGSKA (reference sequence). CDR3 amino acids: CSATWTSGHSCEQYF. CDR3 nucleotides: TGCAGTGCCACTTGGACTAGCGGGCACTCCTGCGAGCAGTACTTC.

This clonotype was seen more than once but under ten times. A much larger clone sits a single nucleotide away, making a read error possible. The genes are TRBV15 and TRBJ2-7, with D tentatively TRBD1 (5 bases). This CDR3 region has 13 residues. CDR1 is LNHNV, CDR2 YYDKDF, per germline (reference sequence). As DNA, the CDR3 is TGTGCCACCAGCAGTGAAAGGGGCTACGGGCAGTACTTC. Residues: CATSSERGYGQYF.

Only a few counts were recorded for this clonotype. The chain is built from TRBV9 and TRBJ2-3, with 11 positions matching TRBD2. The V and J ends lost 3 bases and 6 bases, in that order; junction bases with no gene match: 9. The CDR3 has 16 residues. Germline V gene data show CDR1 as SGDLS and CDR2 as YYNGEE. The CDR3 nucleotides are TGTGCCAGCAGCGGTACTAGCGGGAGTTGGTTGGATACGCAGTATTTT. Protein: CASSGTSGSWLDTQYF.